One TCR beta chain is described in this entry. The data are from a study of T cell responses to AZD1222 COVID-19 vaccine. Some clones are missing from TCRdb's copy, which holds only in-frame ones; the method was immunoSEQ multiplex PCR. The sample holds some 140,000 clones, about 88% seen once. The starting material was peripheral blood, obtained on day 0 of AZD1222 vaccination. The receptor's source is an adult in good health.

The CDR3 here is CASSPDPGGSTEAFF. The CDR3 region has the DNA TGTGCCAGCAGCCCGGATCCAGGTGGAAGCACTGAAGCTTTCTTT. The chain links TRBV5-4 to TRBJ1-1, with D uncertain. Trimming took off 4 bases at V and 4 bases at J, with 17 bases between the two ends. Looked up from germline, CDR1 is SGHNT and CDR2 is YYREEE (reference sequence). The CDR3 length is 15 residues.